Listed here is a single T cell receptor (beta chain). Other DNA sequences in this sample translate to the same CDR3. The data belong to a study of shared clonotypes between healthy human individuals. The split of CD4+ cells yielded CD45RA+ naive and CD45RA-negative memory subsets. Some clones are missing from TCRdb's copy, which holds only in-frame ones; the method was immunoSEQ multiplex PCR. Altogether 2 million to 2.5 million clones are present, roughly 96% being singletons, with the ten largest covering 0.13%. This receptor was taken from a man younger than 30 in good health. The sequenced material came from naive CD4+ T cells sorted from blood. Subset here: CD45RA+ positively selected.

Here the CDR3 DNA reads TGTGCCAGCAGTTACCAGCGCACCTACGAGCAGTACTTC. This sequence encodes CASSYQRTYEQYF. The V call is TRBV6-5, the J call TRBJ2-7, with D hard to call. Between the trimmed V and J ends, which lost 2 bases and 2 bases, there was a span of 7 bases. CDR3 length: 13 residues. Germline V CDR1 and CDR2: MNHEY, SVGAGI.